These 8 T cell receptor beta chains came from one sample sequenced in a study of blood T cell repertoires in COVID-19. Here immunoSEQ multiplex PCR was the method, and the copy in TCRdb shows in-frame clones only, minus some. The sample contains 50,000 or so clones, 77% of which appear only once. The sequenced material came from peripheral blood. All receptors derive from a human donor with active or convalescent COVID-19. The donor label of this sample is uncertain.

This rearrangement joins TRBV6-1 to TRBJ1-3; TRBD1 aligns across 8 bases. CDR1 and CDR2 from the germline V gene are MNHNS and SASEGT. V dropped 1 base and J dropped 6; count of bases not matched to a gene: 8. CDR3 size: 16 residues. CDR3 loop: CASSEGLGQGANTIYF. CDR3 sequence (DNA): TGTGCCAGCAGTGAAGGACTAGGACAGGGAGCAAACACCATATATTTT.

The chain combines TRBV3-1 (or the pseudogene TRBV3-2) with TRBJ2-7; a weak D match, TRBD2 (6 bases). Trimming removed 4 bases from V and 6 bases from J, with 10 bases in between. This CDR3 has 12 residues. Germline-derived CDR1 and CDR2 are LGHDT and YNNKEL (reference sequence). The chain's CDR3 is CASSLSSVEQYF. Here the CDR3 DNA reads TGTGCCAGCAGCCTTTCTAGCGTCGAGCAGTACTTC.

The CDR3 sequence is CASSQSPLWGDKDEQYF. DNA for the CDR3: TGCGCCAGCAGTCAATCCCCTCTCTGGGGGGATAAGGACGAGCAGTACTTC. The chain uses TRBV23-1 and TRBJ2-7, with D possibly matching TRBD2 (6 bases). TRBV23-1 is flagged as an ORF with uncertain function. Trimming left V 0 bases short and J 5 bases short, with 20 bases between. CDR3 length equals 17 residues.

Concerning this clone: The sample has other DNA sequences that encode this CDR3 too. The V gene is TRBV9, the J gene TRBJ2-1, with D perhaps TRBD2 (6 bases). V gave up 0 bases and J gave up 4 bases, with 8 bases separating them. CDR3 length equals 14 residues. CDR1 is SGDLS, CDR2 YYNGEE, per germline. The CDR3 DNA sequence: TGTGCCAGCAGCGTAGCTAGCGCGTACAATGAGCAGTTCTTC. Translation gives CASSVASAYNEQFF.

V and J are TRBV12-3 or TRBV12-4 and TRBJ2-7; 7 bases match TRBD1. The CDR3 consists of 13 residues. The V gene end was trimmed by 8 bases and the J gene end by 2 bases; junction bases not matched to a gene: 6. The DNA of the CDR3 is TGTGCCAGCGGACTTGGACAGGCCTACGAGCAGTACTTC. It translates to CASGLGQAYEQYF.

The chain joins TRBV4-3 to TRBJ2-5, with D perhaps matching TRBD2 (6 bases). The CDR3 extends over 17 amino acids. From germline, CDR1 is LGHNA and CDR2 YSLEER. V shed 0 bases and J shed 1 base, with 15 bases lying between them. The chain's CDR3 is CASSQDFPRDSQETQYF. The CDR3 DNA reads TGCGCCAGCAGCCAAGATTTCCCCCGGGACTCCCAAGAGACCCAGTACTTC.

The chain uses TRBV11-2 and TRBJ2-5; D might be TRBD1 (5 bases). Trimming cost V 5 bases and J 2 bases, with 18 bases left between them. The germline CDR1 and CDR2 sequences are SGHAT and FQNNGV. The CDR3 spans 16 residues. The CDR3 bases are TGTGCCAGCAGCCCCAGGGTCATAGGCAGTCAAGAGACCCAGTACTTC. Protein sequence: CASSPRVIGSQETQYF.

The CDR3 nucleotides read TGTGCCAGCAGTGCTAGCGGCTCCTACAATGAGCAGTTCTTC. This encodes CASSASGSYNEQFF. The chain carries TRBV6-4 and TRBJ2-1; TRBD2 aligns across 7 bases. This CDR3 has 14 residues. Germline CDR1 MRHNA, CDR2 SNTAGT. V was pared by 4 bases and J by 0 bases, with 0 bases of the junction left unmatched.